One and the same sample provided the 27 T cell receptor beta chains below, sequenced in a study of neoadjuvant anti-PD-1 for oral cavity cancer. Time point in this sample: after neoadjuvant nivolumab, at surgical resection. The method was immunoSEQ multiplex PCR; TCRdb's version includes in-frame clones alone and lacks a portion of them. The data hold about 14,000 clones, with roughly 70% observed a single time. This sample comprised PBMCs, obtained after nivolumab (anti-PD-1) treatment. The receptors shown here come from a person aged 35-80 years with oral cavity squamous cell carcinoma.

The chain links TRBV5-1 to TRBJ2-7; no reliable D call. This CDR3 has 13 amino acids. Trimming took off 4 bases at V and 3 bases at J, with 11 bases between the two ends. Germline-derived CDR1 and CDR2 are SGHRS and YFSETQ. The CDR3 DNA is TGCGCCAGCAGCGTCCCGCAGAGCTACGAGCAGTACTTC. This encodes CASSVPQSYEQYF.

CDR3 sequence reads: CASSLNGRSTDTQYF. The CDR3 DNA reads as TGCGCCAGCAGCTTGAACGGGAGAAGCACAGATACGCAGTATTTT. This chain links TRBV5-1 with TRBJ2-3, with a possible D match to TRBD2 (6 bases). The CDR3 is 15 residues long. Germline V gene sequence: CDR1 SGHRS, CDR2 YFSETQ. Deletions cut 1 base from V and 0 bases from J, with 9 bases between.

V is TRBV10-3 and J is TRBJ2-2; D not resolved. The length of the CDR3 is 14 residues. Trimming took 2 bases from V and 3 from J, leaving 7 bases between them. Germline V gene data show CDR1 as ENHRY and CDR2 as SYGVKD. The CDR3 DNA reads TGTGCCATCAGTGAGCTGTCGGACACCGGGGAGCTGTTTTTT. Translation: CAISELSDTGELFF.

The CDR3 DNA is TGTGCCAGTAGGGAGACAGGGGTGCGAGAGACCCAGTACTTC. Amino acid sequence: CASRETGVRETQYF. The chain uses TRBV19 and TRBJ2-5, with 8 bases aligning to TRBD1. Germline V gene sequence: CDR1 LNHDA, CDR2 SQIVND (reference sequence). The length of the CDR3 is 14 residues. V gave up 6 bases and J gave up 4 bases; unmatched junction bases: 7. The full variable domain, with the rest looked up from reference TRBV19 and TRBJ2-5, is DGGITQSPKYLFRKEGQNVTLSCEQNLNHDAMYWYRQDPGQGLRLIYYSQIVNDFQKGDIAEGYSVSREKKESFPLTVTSAQKNPTAFYLCASRETGVRETQYFGPGTRLLVL.

In this sample, this clone turned up a few times. This chain connects TRBV5-1 to TRBJ1-1, with TRBD1 as a possible D gene (5 bases). Germline V gene sequence: CDR1 SGHRS, CDR2 YFSETQ. Trimming removed 4 bases from V and 4 bases from J, with 14 bases in between. The CDR3 is 14 amino acids. The chain's CDR3 is CASSGTLGGTEAFF. The CDR3 bases are TGCGCCAGCAGCGGGACCCTTGGGGGCACTGAAGCTTTCTTT. The variable domain in full, completed from reference TRBV5-1 and TRBJ1-1, reads KAGVTQTPRYLIKTRGQQVTLSCSPISGHRSVSWYQQTPGQGLQFLFEYFSETQRNKGNFPGRFSGRQFSNSRSEMNVSTLELGDSALYLCASSGTLGGTEAFFGQGTRLTVV.

The CDR3 nucleotides read TGTGCCAGCAGTTTAAGAGGGCCGTCCTACAATGAGCAGTTCTTC. It codes for CASSLRGPSYNEQFF. The V and J genes are TRBV28 and TRBJ2-1, with D maybe TRBD2 (5 bases). Germline V gene sequence: CDR1 MDHEN, CDR2 SYDVKM. V lost 2 bases, J lost 1 base, and 9 bases lay in between. The CDR3 contains 15 residues. The variable domain in full, with the rest retrieved from reference TRBV28 and TRBJ2-1, is DVKVTQSSRYLVKRTGEKVFLECVQDMDHENMFWYRQDPGLGLRLIYFSYDVKMKEKGDIPEGYSVSREKKERFSLILESASTNQTSMYLCASSLRGPSYNEQFFGPGTRLTVL.

This clone was seen more than once but under ten times. The chain carries TRBV14 and TRBJ2-5; 11 nucleotides align to TRBD2. Trimming removed 6 bases from V and 5 bases from J; junction bases left unmatched: 5. Per the germline V gene, CDR1 is SGHDN and CDR2 is FVKESK. The CDR3 has 14 residues. The CDR3 here is CASRLAGDRETQYF. DNA for the CDR3: TGTGCCAGCAGACTAGCGGGAGATAGGGAGACCCAGTACTTC.

The chain couples TRBV6-1 to TRBJ2-3; no clear D. Trimming removed 2 bases at V and 3 bases at J, with 6 bases between. This CDR3 has 13 amino acids. From germline, CDR1 is MNHNS and CDR2 SASEGT. The CDR3, as DNA: TGTGCCAGCAGTGAACAGATTACAGATACGCAGTATTTT. Translating it yields CASSEQITDTQYF.

There are a few counts of this clone. This chain connects TRBV7-3 to TRBJ1-5; maybe TRBD1 (5 bases). The germline gives CDR1 SGHTA, CDR2 FQGTGA. The CDR3 consists of 13 residues. The V end lost 5 bases, the J end lost 7 bases, and 12 bases lay between the germline ends. The CDR3 reads CASSADRGQPQHF. The CDR3 nucleotides read TGTGCCAGCAGCGCCGATCGGGGCCAGCCCCAGCATTTT.

This chain uses TRBV10-3 with TRBJ2-5; 9 bases map to TRBD1. The CDR3 is 15 residues long. The germline V gene encodes CDR1 ENHRY and CDR2 SYGVKD. Unmatched junction bases numbered 11, after V lost 6 bases and J lost 6 bases. As DNA, the CDR3 is TGTGCCATCAGCTCCGGGACAGGGTTGGGGAAGACCCAGTACTTC. Encoded protein: CAISSGTGLGKTQYF.

The chain is built from TRBV4-1 and TRBJ2-5; D is undetermined. This CDR3 has 13 residues. V was pared by 4 bases and J by 5 bases, with 11 bases between. Germline assignment: CDR1 MGHRA and CDR2 YSYEKL. For the CDR3, the DNA is TGCGCCAGCAGCCGCCTACTGGGGGAGACCCAGTACTTC. Protein: CASSRLLGETQYF.

The V gene is TRBV7-8, the J gene TRBJ1-2; 8 bases fit TRBD1. This CDR3 region has 13 residues. Trimming took 3 bases from V and 3 from J; bases not matched to a gene: 0. The V gene's germline CDR1 is SGHVS and CDR2 FQNEAQ. The CDR3 DNA follows: TGTGCCAGCAGCTTGACAGGGGACTATGGCTACACCTTC. Translating gives CASSLTGDYGYTF.

J is TRBJ1-2 and V is TRBV5-6, with D perhaps TRBD1 (6 bases). Germline V CDR1 and CDR2: SGHDT, YYEEEE. With 1 base removed from V and 8 bases from J, the gap between germline ends came to 15 bases. The CDR3 totals 14 residues. The DNA for the CDR3 is TGTGCCAGCAGCTTGTCGGTGGGGGCGGGAGGCTACACCTTC. Translating it yields CASSLSVGAGGYTF.

The gene calls are TRBV2 and TRBJ1-1; D is unclear. CDR1 is SNHLY, CDR2 FYNNEI, per germline. Trimming shortened V by 4 bases and J by 5 bases, and 11 bases separated the two germline ends. The CDR3 is 13 residues long. The CDR3 bases are TGTGCCAGCAGTGGAGGTGATGGGACTGAAGCTTTCTTT. Its protein is CASSGGDGTEAFF.

The chain uses TRBV2 and TRBJ2-5; 9 bases line up with TRBD2. V lost 4 bases, J lost 3 bases, and 9 bases stayed unmatched. This CDR3 spans 16 amino acids. Germline CDR1 and CDR2: SNHLY and FYNNEI. The CDR3 protein is CASSVVTSGSKETQYF. For the CDR3, the DNA is TGTGCCAGCAGTGTAGTGACTAGCGGCTCCAAAGAGACCCAGTACTTC.

This chain joins TRBV4-2 and TRBJ2-4, with D maybe TRBD2 (7 bases). Trimming cost V 3 bases and J 13 bases, with 10 bases left between them. Germline CDR1 is LGHNA and CDR2 is YNFKEQ. The CDR3 loop spans 11 amino acids. CDR3 nucleotide sequence: TGTGCCAGCAGCCATGGCGGGGGCCAGTACTTC. This codes for CASSHGGGQYF.

J is TRBJ1-2 and V is TRBV4-2; D unclear. The CDR3 loop spans 14 amino acids. Germline CDR1 and CDR2: LGHNA and YNFKEQ. The V and J ends lost 1 base and 4 bases respectively, with 10 bases between them. Written as DNA, the CDR3 is TGTGCCAGCAGCCAAGTAGCACAGACCTATGGCTACACCTTC. Its translation is CASSQVAQTYGYTF.

The genes are TRBV27 and TRBJ2-7; TRBD1 or TRBD2 may be the D gene (5 bases each). The CDR3 has 14 amino acids. Trimming took off 5 bases at V and 8 bases at J, with 19 bases between the two ends. Germline CDR1 MNHEY, CDR2 SMNVEV (reference sequence). The CDR3: CASSPRDGVFKQYF. The CDR3 nucleotides are TGTGCCAGCAGTCCCCGGGACGGTGTATTCAAGCAGTACTTC.

The chain uses TRBV7-2 and TRBJ2-2; D not resolved. From germline, CDR1 is SGHTA and CDR2 FQGNSA. V was cut by 10 bases and J by 0 bases, with 9 bases left in between. The CDR3 is 13 residues long. CDR3 in amino acids: CATTAPNTGELFF. CDR3 coding DNA: TGTGCCACCACGGCACCGAACACCGGGGAGCTGTTTTTT.

This rearrangement joins TRBV6-5 to TRBJ2-2; D may be TRBD1 (5 bases). Germline V CDR1 and CDR2: MNHEY, SVGAGI. This CDR3 is built from 16 residues. V was pared by 3 bases and J by 0 bases, with 11 bases between. CDR3 region: CASSYDGASNTGELFF. The CDR3 coding sequence is TGTGCCAGCAGTTATGATGGGGCCTCGAACACCGGGGAGCTGTTTTTT.

The chain has TRBV6-5 and TRBJ1-5; D is ambiguous. CDR1 is MNHEY, CDR2 SVGAGI, per germline. This CDR3 is 15 amino acids long. V was cut by 4 bases and J by 0 bases, with 10 bases left in between. CDR3 protein: CASSSARSSNQPQHF. The CDR3 DNA reads as TGTGCCAGCAGTTCCGCCCGATCTAGCAATCAGCCCCAGCATTTT.

CDR3 bases: TGTGCCAGCAGCGCCGCACTAGCGGGACTTCCCTACGAGCAGTACTTC. The encoded protein is CASSAALAGLPYEQYF. The genes are TRBV2 and TRBJ2-7, with 10 nucleotides matching TRBD2. This CDR3 comprises 16 residues. The junction had 10 bases not matched to a gene; V was cut back by 6 bases and J by 2 bases. The germline gives CDR1 SNHLY, CDR2 FYNNEI.

This chain uses TRBV4-2 with TRBJ2-3, with TRBD2 matching over 10 bases. V lost 0 bases to trimming and J lost 1 base; unmatched junction nucleotides: 1. Germline CDR1 LGHNA, CDR2 YNFKEQ. The CDR3 has 16 residues. DNA of the CDR3: TGTGCCAGCAGCCAAGATCTAGCGGGAGGCACAGATACGCAGTATTTT. Translating it yields CASSQDLAGGTDTQYF.

The chain uses TRBV6-4 and TRBJ2-7; maybe TRBD1 (6 bases). The germline gives CDR1 MRHNA, CDR2 SNTAGT. There are 13 residues in the CDR3. Trimming removed 0 bases at V and 7 bases at J, with 10 bases between. The CDR3 spells CASSDSLQGEQYF. In DNA, the CDR3 is TGTGCCAGCAGTGACTCTCTCCAGGGGGAGCAGTACTTC.

This chain uses TRBV10-2 with TRBJ1-2; 9 positions match TRBD1. Trimming removed 8 bases from V and 6 bases from J; junction bases left unmatched: 13. The CDR3 loop spans 15 amino acids. From germline, CDR1 is WSHSY and CDR2 SAAADI. CDR3 nucleotide sequence: TGCGCCAGCCGCATTGGACAGGGGACTATTGATGGCTACACCTTC. Its protein is CASRIGQGTIDGYTF.

This chain joins TRBV6-6 and TRBJ2-3; possible D gene TRBD1, 6 bases. Trimming shortened V by 4 bases and J by 6 bases, and 14 bases separated the two germline ends. CDR1 MNHNY and CDR2 SVGAGI come from the germline V gene (reference sequence). The CDR3 is 14 amino acids. CDR3 coding DNA: TGTGCCAGCAGTTTAACAGGGCGTAGGGATACGCAGTATTTT. This encodes CASSLTGRRDTQYF.

This chain connects TRBV6-1 to TRBJ2-3; no firm D call. The V gene's germline CDR1 is MNHNS and CDR2 SASEGT. The CDR3 runs to 13 residues. V lost 3 bases and J lost 2, with 6 bases in between. As DNA, the CDR3 is TGTGCCAGCAGTGACAGGTTCACAGATACGCAGTATTTT. Its translation is CASSDRFTDTQYF.